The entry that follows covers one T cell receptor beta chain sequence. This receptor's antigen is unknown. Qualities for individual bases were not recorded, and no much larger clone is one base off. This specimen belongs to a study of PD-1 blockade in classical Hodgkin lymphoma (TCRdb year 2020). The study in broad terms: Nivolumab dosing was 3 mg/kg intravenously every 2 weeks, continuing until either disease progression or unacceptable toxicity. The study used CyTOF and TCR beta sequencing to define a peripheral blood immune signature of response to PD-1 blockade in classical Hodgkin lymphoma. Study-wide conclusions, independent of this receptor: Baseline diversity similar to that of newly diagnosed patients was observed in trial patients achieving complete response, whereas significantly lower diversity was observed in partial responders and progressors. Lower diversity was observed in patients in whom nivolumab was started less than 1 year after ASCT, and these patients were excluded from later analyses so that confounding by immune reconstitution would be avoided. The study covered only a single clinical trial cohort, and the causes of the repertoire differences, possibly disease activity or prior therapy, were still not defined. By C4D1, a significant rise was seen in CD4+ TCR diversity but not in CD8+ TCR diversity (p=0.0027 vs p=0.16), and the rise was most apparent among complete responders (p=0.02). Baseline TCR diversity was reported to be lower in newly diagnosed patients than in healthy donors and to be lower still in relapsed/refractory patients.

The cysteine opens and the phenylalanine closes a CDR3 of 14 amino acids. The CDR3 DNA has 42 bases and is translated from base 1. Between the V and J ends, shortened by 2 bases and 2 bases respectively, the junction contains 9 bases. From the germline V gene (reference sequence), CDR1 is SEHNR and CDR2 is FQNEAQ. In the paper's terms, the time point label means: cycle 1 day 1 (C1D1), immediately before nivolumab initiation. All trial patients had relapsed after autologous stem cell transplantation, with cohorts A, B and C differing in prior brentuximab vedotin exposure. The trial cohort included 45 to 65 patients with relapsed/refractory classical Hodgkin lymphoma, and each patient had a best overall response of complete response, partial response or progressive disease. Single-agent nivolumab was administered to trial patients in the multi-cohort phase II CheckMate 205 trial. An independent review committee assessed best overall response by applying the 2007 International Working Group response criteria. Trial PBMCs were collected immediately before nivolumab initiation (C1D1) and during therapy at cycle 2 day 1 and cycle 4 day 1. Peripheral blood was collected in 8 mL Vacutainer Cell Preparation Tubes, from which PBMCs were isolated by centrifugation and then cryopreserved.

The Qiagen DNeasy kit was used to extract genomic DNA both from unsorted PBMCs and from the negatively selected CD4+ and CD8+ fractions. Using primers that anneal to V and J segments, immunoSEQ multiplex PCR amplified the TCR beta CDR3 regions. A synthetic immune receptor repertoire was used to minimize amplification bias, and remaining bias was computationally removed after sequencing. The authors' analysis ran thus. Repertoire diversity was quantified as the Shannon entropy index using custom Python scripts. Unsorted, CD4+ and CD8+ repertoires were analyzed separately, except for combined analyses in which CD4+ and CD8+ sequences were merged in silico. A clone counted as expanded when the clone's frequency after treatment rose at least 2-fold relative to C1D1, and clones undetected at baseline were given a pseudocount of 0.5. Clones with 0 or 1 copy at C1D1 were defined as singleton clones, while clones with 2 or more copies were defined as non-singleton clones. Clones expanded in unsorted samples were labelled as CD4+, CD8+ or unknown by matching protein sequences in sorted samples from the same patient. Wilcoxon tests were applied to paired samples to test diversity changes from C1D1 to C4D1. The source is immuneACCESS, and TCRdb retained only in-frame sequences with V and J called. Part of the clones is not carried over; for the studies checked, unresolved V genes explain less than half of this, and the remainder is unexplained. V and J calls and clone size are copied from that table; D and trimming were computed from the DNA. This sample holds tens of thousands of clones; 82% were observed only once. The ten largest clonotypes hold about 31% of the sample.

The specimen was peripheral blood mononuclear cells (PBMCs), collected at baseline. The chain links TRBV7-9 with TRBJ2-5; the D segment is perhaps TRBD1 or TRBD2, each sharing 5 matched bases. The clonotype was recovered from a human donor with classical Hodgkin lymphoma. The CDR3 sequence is CASSLTGTQETQYF. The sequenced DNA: TGTGCCAGCAGCTTAACCGGGACGCAAGAGACCCAGTACTTC.